The TCR beta chain under discussion was sequenced for a study of cytomegalovirus exposure and HLA in healthy donors. Study-wide results and limits: When presence/absence was analysed, sequencing depth was taken to be roughly uniform across donors. Per published accounts, TCR beta sequences correctly predicted the HLA-A and HLA-B alleles of most subjects. Later genetic work tied a missense DCLRE1C variant to beta-chain V and J trimming.

It was with 60 Vbeta and 13 Jbeta primers that the PCR ran. Authors' analysis steps: Later work found around 85 million unique TCR beta chains, with around 10 million shared. Only in-frame clones appear in the TCRdb table, and some are missing; sequencing was by immunoSEQ multiplex PCR. The D gene and trimming were derived from the DNA, and the V and J assignments and clone size from that table. Here the sample table reports about 200,000 clones. With respect to this clone: The antigen is not known. At one of its ends the junction is not consistent with the germline gene, which may arise from a read error.

This receptor was taken from a boy aged 10-17 years in good health and CMV-seronegative. Specimen: PBMCs.

CDR3 in DNA: TGCGCCAGCAGCCAAGAGGCTCGGGACTACAATGGGCAGTTCTTC. This sequence encodes CASSQEARDYNGQFF. This chain uses TRBV4-1 with TRBJ2-1, with 7 bases fitting TRBD2. Germline-derived CDR1 and CDR2 are MGHRA and YSYEKL. CDR3 length equals 15 residues.